Each of the 32 T cell receptor beta chains below was sequenced from the same sample in a study of T cells in Graves' hyperthyroidism and ophthalmopathy. Template material for amplifying TCR beta CDR3 regions consisted of RNA transcripts. Primed by the HTBI set, a first-round RT-PCR was run on the TCR CDR3. MiXCR was run by TCRdb on the multiplex PCR reads, yielding one entry per CDR3 protein. This sample has roughly 300,000 distinct CDR3 sequences, with 21% found just once. The sample taken for sequencing was blood. The receptor source for this set is a woman aged 45 to 65 with Graves' hyperthyroidism.

Here the CDR3 reads CASSLTGGGVDEQYF. The CDR3 DNA sequence: TGTGCCAGCAGCTTAACGGGGGGGGGAGTCGACGAGCAGTACTTC. This chain connects TRBV7-3 to TRBJ2-7; 7 nucleotides match TRBD2. Germline V gives CDR1 SGHTA, CDR2 FQGTGA. The V and J ends lost 0 bases and 5 bases, in that order; junction bases with no gene match: 7. The CDR3 length is 15 residues.

This clonotype has a count of ten or more. The chain combines TRBV27 with TRBJ1-4; TRBD1 matches 7 bases. Germline V lookup: CDR1 MNHEY, CDR2 SMNVEV (reference sequence). V lost 5 bases and J lost 7; bases outside the gene matches: 7. The CDR3 is 14 residues long. This chain's CDR3 is CASSPTGDGEKLFF. The CDR3 coding sequence is TGTGCCAGCAGTCCTACAGGGGATGGTGAAAAACTGTTTTTT.

This clonotype was observed at least ten times. The rearrangement uses TRBV7-3 and TRBJ2-2; TRBD2 agrees at 8 bases. The CDR3 runs 17 residues. Germline-derived CDR1 and CDR2 are SGHTA and FQGTGA. Trimming took 5 bases from V and 1 from J; bases not matched to a gene: 9. The CDR3 spells CASSPSRAGGNTGELFF. The DNA of the CDR3 is TGTGCCAGCAGCCCCTCCCGGGCGGGAGGGAACACCGGGGAGCTGTTTTTT.

V and J are TRBV28 and TRBJ2-7; D is possibly TRBD1 (6 bases). The CDR3 loop spans 13 amino acids. Trimming took off 4 bases at V and 0 bases at J, with 7 bases between the two ends. Germline V gene sequence: CDR1 MDHEN, CDR2 SYDVKM. The CDR3 spells CASSWTASYEQYF. The CDR3 bases are TGTGCCAGCAGTTGGACAGCCTCCTACGAGCAGTACTTC.

This clonotype came up many times. The chain is built from TRBV12-3 or TRBV12-4 and TRBJ1-1; 8 bases align to TRBD1. The CDR3 loop spans 14 amino acids. V lost 2 bases to trimming and J lost 5 bases; unmatched junction nucleotides: 4. The CDR3 coding sequence is TGTGCCAGCAGTTTACAGAGACAGGGGACTGAAGCTTTCTTT. The encoded protein is CASSLQRQGTEAFF.

The V call is TRBV6-1, the J call TRBJ1-1; the D is unclear. The CDR3 has 15 residues. Germline lookup yields CDR1 MNHNS and CDR2 SASEGT. The V gene lost 6 bases and the J gene lost 3 bases, with 17 bases spanning the gap. CDR3 protein: CASRMTVFGDTEAFF. DNA for the CDR3: TGTGCCAGCAGAATGACCGTATTCGGAGACACTGAAGCTTTCTTT.

This clonotype has a count of ten or more. The chain combines TRBV20-1 with TRBJ2-7; 11 positions match TRBD2. The germline CDR1 and CDR2 sequences are DFQATT and SNEGSKA (reference sequence). The CDR3 loop spans 15 amino acids. The ends lost 1 base at V and 7 bases at J; junction bases unmatched: 9. The CDR3 here is CSARGSSGRLWEQYF. In DNA, the CDR3 is TGCAGTGCTAGAGGGTCTAGCGGGAGGCTATGGGAGCAGTACTTC.

The chain recombines TRBV2 with TRBJ1-2, with D tentatively TRBD1 (5 bases). CDR3 length: 16 residues. The V end was cut by 4 bases, the J end by 5 bases, with 20 bases between. CDR1 and CDR2 from the germline V gene are SNHLY and FYNNEI. Written as DNA, the CDR3 is TGTGCCAGCAGTGTCGCGCCGCAGGGACGGGGATATGGCTACACCTTC. The encoded protein is CASSVAPQGRGYGYTF.

This clonotype showed up just a few times. The rearrangement uses TRBV19 and TRBJ2-4; D perhaps matches TRBD1 (6 bases). The V gene lost 5 bases and the J gene lost 1 base, with 21 bases spanning the gap. This CDR3 region has 18 residues. Germline CDR1 is LNHDA and CDR2 is SQIVND (reference sequence). DNA for the CDR3: TGTGCCAGTAGTGTCTATTCCGGGACAAACCTCGCCAAAAACATTCAGTACTTC. It codes for CASSVYSGTNLAKNIQYF.

This rearrangement joins TRBV6-1 to TRBJ2-1; 10 bases fit TRBD2. Germline loops: CDR1 MNHNS, CDR2 SASEGT. V lost 6 bases, J lost 0 bases, and 8 bases stayed unmatched. The CDR3 spans 17 residues. The CDR3 sequence: CASREGLASSSYNEQFF. The CDR3 bases are TGTGCCAGCAGGGAGGGACTAGCGAGTAGCTCCTACAATGAGCAGTTCTTC.

This clonotype has a handful of counts. The chain couples TRBV9 to TRBJ1-1; 7 nucleotides align to TRBD1. Germline V lookup: CDR1 SGDLS, CDR2 YYNGEE. V lost 3 bases and J lost 0; bases outside the gene matches: 5. The CDR3 is made up of 15 amino acids. The CDR3 DNA is TGTGCCAGCAGCGCTTATACAGGGGTGAACACTGAAGCTTTCTTT. This sequence encodes CASSAYTGVNTEAFF.

Turning to this clonotype: A much larger clone differs from this one at a single base, so this may be a read error. The V and J genes are TRBV20-1 and TRBJ2-3; D possibly matches TRBD1 or TRBD2 (5 bases each). Trimming shortened V by 6 bases and J by 5 bases, and 24 bases separated the two germline ends. There are 16 residues in the CDR3. Germline CDR1 and CDR2: DFQATT and SNEGSKA (reference sequence). CDR3 residues: CSAISQGPGVVDTQYF. The CDR3 DNA reads as TGCAGTGCAATCAGCCAGGGTCCCGGGGTGGTAGATACGCAGTATTTT.

This clonotype occurred many times. The chain links TRBV5-1 to TRBJ2-7, with TRBD1 as a possible D gene (6 bases). Germline-derived CDR1 and CDR2 are SGHRS and YFSETQ. This CDR3 spans 20 amino acids. Trimming pared 3 bases from V and 0 bases from J, leaving 28 bases between. The CDR3 nucleotides read TGCGCCAGCAGCTCCACTACCGGACGGACAGTTGGGTTGAGCTCCTACGAGCAGTACTTC. It is translated as CASSSTTGRTVGLSSYEQYF.

This clonotype showed up just once. The chain recombines TRBV20-1 with TRBJ2-5, with a tentative D call TRBD2 (5 bases). V lost 2 bases to trimming and J lost 4 bases, with 20 bases between them. In germline, CDR1 is DFQATT, CDR2 SNEGSKA (reference sequence). The CDR3 has 16 amino acids. The CDR3 loop is CSARYLEVQSGETQYF. The CDR3 DNA reads TGCAGTGCTAGATATCTCGAGGTACAAAGCGGAGAGACCCAGTACTTC.

The V and J genes are TRBV28 and TRBJ2-5, with 12 bases lining up with TRBD1. V gave up 5 bases and J gave up 5 bases; unmatched junction bases: 18. Germline V gene data show CDR1 as MDHEN and CDR2 as SYDVKM. This CDR3 contains 19 residues. This CDR3 is CASSTYSAGGTGGLETQYF. CDR3 coding DNA: TGTGCCAGCAGTACCTATTCGGCCGGTGGGACAGGGGGCTTGGAGACCCAGTACTTC.

This clonotype showed up just a few times. The chain links TRBV19 to TRBJ2-7; possible D gene TRBD1, 5 bases. CDR3 length equals 15 residues. The germline gives CDR1 LNHDA, CDR2 SQIVND (reference sequence). V was shortened by 5 bases and J by 3 bases, with 17 bases between the two germline ends. The CDR3 region is CASSDTEWTSYEQYF. The CDR3, as DNA: TGTGCCAGTAGTGATACTGAGTGGACAAGCTACGAGCAGTACTTC.

This clonotype occurred many times. The CDR3 nucleotides are TGTGCCAGCAGCTCCCTTCATATAGCGGGAGTCGCAGATACGCAGTATTTT. It translates to CASSSLHIAGVADTQYF. The rearrangement uses TRBV7-9 and TRBJ2-3, with 9 bases fitting TRBD2. Germline CDR1 is SEHNR and CDR2 is FQNEAQ (reference sequence). Trimming removed 4 bases from V and 4 bases from J; junction bases left unmatched: 12. The CDR3 sequence is 17 residues long.

This clonotype occurred a few times. The chain couples TRBV4-1 to TRBJ1-2, with a weak D call TRBD1 (6 bases). CDR1 MGHRA and CDR2 YSYEKL come from the germline V gene. With 7 bases removed from V and 8 bases from J, the gap between germline ends came to 20 bases. This CDR3 is built from 14 residues. DNA of the CDR3: TGCGCCAGCAAAGGAGAGGGGGGATCTAGAGGCTACACCTTC. Encoded protein: CASKGEGGSRGYTF.

V usage is TRBV7-2 and J usage is TRBJ2-2; 10 bases line up with TRBD2. The length of the CDR3 is 15 residues. Trimming cost V 3 bases and J 6 bases; bases outside gene matches: 4. Per germline, CDR1 SGHTA and CDR2 FQGNSA. The CDR3 DNA sequence: TGTGCCAGCAGCTTTGGCGGACTAGCGGCCGGGGAGCTGTTTTTT. Its translation is CASSFGGLAAGELFF.

The rearrangement joins TRBV29-1 to TRBJ2-3; 8 nucleotides align to TRBD1. V lost 7 bases and J lost 8; bases outside the gene matches: 5. Germline V gene sequence: CDR1 SQVTM, CDR2 ANQGSEA. This CDR3 comprises 11 residues. CDR3 coding DNA: TGCAGCGCGTACAGGGGGAGTACGCAGTATTTT. It codes for CSAYRGSTQYF.

At least ten counts were recorded for this clonotype. V usage is TRBV29-1 and J usage is TRBJ1-2; D is unresolved. The germline V gene has CDR1 SQVTM and CDR2 ANQGSEA. The CDR3 loop spans 11 amino acids. With 6 bases removed from V and 7 bases from J, the gap between germline ends came to 12 bases. CDR3 sequence: CSVTERAGYTF. The CDR3 DNA sequence: TGCAGCGTCACAGAACGGGCTGGCTACACCTTC.

This clonotype was counted a few times. For the CDR3, the DNA is TGTGCCAGCAGTTTAATTTCAGGGGGCGGACAGCCCCAGCATTTT. Amino acids: CASSLISGGGQPQHF. The V gene is TRBV12-3 or TRBV12-4, the J gene TRBJ1-5; the match to TRBD1 covers 8 bases. With 2 bases clipped from V and 7 bases from J, the junction kept 7 bases outside the gene matches. The CDR3 covers 15 residues.

In this sample, this clonotype turned up many times. The chain links TRBV6-1 to TRBJ2-7; no reliable D call. The CDR3 extends over 13 amino acids. Germline V gives CDR1 MNHNS, CDR2 SASEGT. Trimming took off 5 bases at V and 2 bases at J, with 10 bases between the two ends. The CDR3 here is CASSLYSTYEQYF. The DNA of the CDR3 is TGTGCCAGCAGTTTATACAGTACCTACGAGCAGTACTTC.

Regarding this clonotype: Its ends do not fully match the called genes, so a read error is possible. The CDR3 reads CASSLGDRLGQETQYF. The CDR3 DNA follows: TGTGCTAGCAGCTTAGGGGATAGGTTGGGCCAAGAGACCCAGTACTTC. The J gene is TRBJ2-5, the V gene TRBV7-7, with a weak D call TRBD1 (5 bases). The germline V gene encodes CDR1 SSHAT and CDR2 FNYEAQ (reference sequence). This CDR3 contains 16 residues.

Ten or more counts support this clonotype. This chain links TRBV10-3 with TRBJ2-5, with D perhaps TRBD1 (6 bases). This CDR3 contains 14 residues. The V end lost 9 bases, the J end lost 1 base, and 15 bases lay between the germline ends. CDR1 and CDR2 (germline): ENHRY, SYGVKD. In nucleotides, the CDR3 is TGTGCCATGTCCGGGACAAACCTCCAAGAGACCCAGTACTTC. It yields the protein CAMSGTNLQETQYF.

This clonotype was recorded many times. The chain has TRBV7-3 and TRBJ2-6; D may be TRBD1 (6 bases). Germline V gives CDR1 SGHTA, CDR2 FQGTGA. V lost 1 base to trimming and J lost 2 bases, with 9 bases between them. The CDR3 covers 16 residues. The CDR3 bases are TGTGCCAGCAGCTTAAACAGGGCACCTGGGGCCAACGTCCTGACTTTC. This sequence encodes CASSLNRAPGANVLTF.

The sample holds a few counts of this clonotype. The V gene is TRBV12-3 or TRBV12-4, the J gene TRBJ2-2; D is perhaps TRBD2 (6 bases). V was cut by 5 bases and J by 0 bases, with 13 bases left in between. There are 16 residues in the CDR3. CDR3 in amino acids: CASSPRASANTGELFF. The CDR3 nucleotides read TGTGCCAGCAGTCCAAGGGCTAGCGCGAACACCGGGGAGCTGTTTTTT.

This clonotype was seen many times. The V and J genes are TRBV20-1 and TRBJ2-3; 11 positions match TRBD2. The CDR3 is 15 residues long. CDR1 DFQATT and CDR2 SNEGSKA come from the germline V gene (reference sequence). V lost 5 bases to trimming and J lost 1 base; unmatched junction nucleotides: 5. This chain's CDR3 is CSAYGTSGRTDTQYF. CDR3 in DNA: TGCAGTGCTTACGGGACTAGCGGCCGCACAGATACGCAGTATTTT.

This chain uses TRBV29-1 with TRBJ2-3, with 7 nucleotides matching TRBD1. The CDR3 totals 14 residues. Germline lookup yields CDR1 SQVTM and CDR2 ANQGSEA. With 3 bases clipped from V and 1 base from J, the junction kept 4 bases outside the gene matches. This chain's CDR3 is CSVERGRGTDTQYF. CDR3 nucleotides: TGCAGCGTTGAGAGGGGGCGAGGCACAGATACGCAGTATTTT.

This clonotype has ten or more counts. The genes are TRBV20-1 and TRBJ2-2; tentative D call: TRBD2 (6 bases). In germline, CDR1 is DFQATT, CDR2 SNEGSKA (reference sequence). Trimming stripped 4 bases from V and 5 bases from J, with 17 bases between. The CDR3 extends over 15 amino acids. The CDR3 spells CSATAGDLKTGELFF. DNA for the CDR3: TGCAGTGCTACGGCCGGGGACTTGAAGACCGGGGAGCTGTTTTTT.

This clonotype was counted ten times or more. The chain has TRBV9 and TRBJ1-1; D unclear. The CDR3 is 15 residues long. Between the trimmed V and J ends, which lost 1 base and 0 bases, there was a span of 10 bases. Looked up from germline, CDR1 is SGDLS and CDR2 is YYNGEE. The CDR3 bases are TGTGCCAGCAGCGTATCTCACCTATTGAACACTGAAGCTTTCTTT. Translating gives CASSVSHLLNTEAFF.

In this sample, this clonotype turned up many times. CDR3 sequence reads: CASSQPAGGNYGYTF. The CDR3 DNA is TGTGCCAGCAGCCAACCGGCAGGAGGTAACTATGGCTACACCTTC. This rearrangement joins TRBV3-1 to TRBJ1-2; D call uncertain. The CDR3 sequence is 15 residues long. The germline gives CDR1 LGHDT, CDR2 YNNKEL (reference sequence). V lost 2 bases to trimming and J lost 1 base, with 11 bases between them.